This T cell receptor beta chain was obtained from a study of blood T cell repertoires in COVID-19. About the research overall: T cells, B-cell-depleted T cells, or PBMCs provided the cDNA or gDNA that served as material.

The CDR3 consists of 15 residues. CDR1 is MDHEN, CDR2 SYDVKM, per germline. V shed 0 bases and J 8 bases; nucleotides not matched to a gene: 8. Seattle-derived patients entered the study during active infection and were followed longitudinally. Per the study methods: For nucleated cells, counts were estimated from reference gene primer amplification. Libraries were prepared by immunoSEQ multiplex PCR; TCRdb keeps only in-frame clonotypes and omits some of them. V and J calls and clone size come straight from that table; D and trimming were deduced from the DNA. Of around 400,000 clones detected, about 89% appear once; the ten largest clones hold over 9.5%.

This chain connects TRBV28 to TRBJ1-2, with 8 bases that match TRBD1. The source material was peripheral blood. This TCR was recovered from a woman aged 25 to 39 with COVID-19, enrolled during active disease. The CDR3 DNA reads as TGTGCCAGCAGTTTATGGGACAGGGCCTCGGGGGGCTACACCTTC. Amino acids: CASSLWDRASGGYTF.